This TCR beta chain was identified during a study of blood T cell repertoires in COVID-19. Study-wide background: Sites across the United States, Italy and Spain contributed samples from acute and convalescent COVID-19. The cDNA or gDNA used as material had been derived from T cells, B-cell-depleted T cells, or PBMCs.

With 8 bases removed from V and 2 bases from J, the gap between germline ends came to 7 bases. The CDR3 consists of 12 residues. Germline assignment: CDR1 MNHEY and CDR2 SMNVEV (reference sequence). Original processing methods: Estimates of nucleated cell counts were drawn from the amplification of reference gene primers. Method: immunoSEQ multiplex PCR; TCRdb's copy keeps in-frame clones and lacks some. That table furnishes V, J and clone size, whereas the DNA furnished D and trimming. The table shows about 160,000 clones, with 80% to 90% occurring only once. In its sample, this clone was seen once. The chain joins TRBV27 to TRBJ1-5, with a possible D match to TRBD1 (5 bases). The source material was peripheral blood. The TCR comes from a man between 35 and 55 years old with acute or convalescent COVID-19. The CDR3 is CASGTGNQPQHF. CDR3 nucleotide sequence: TGTGCCAGCGGGACTGGCAATCAGCCCCAGCATTTT.